Below are 12 T cell receptor beta chains sequenced from a single sample in a study of vaccination effects on CD4 cells after COVID-19. Libraries were prepared by immunoSEQ multiplex PCR; TCRdb keeps only in-frame clonotypes and omits some of them. The table has 8,700 or so clones, 65% to 85% seen once; the top ten hold roughly 13%. Expansion with viral peptide pools was applied to antigen-specific CD4+ T cells by the ViraFEST assay prior to sequencing. CD4+ T cells were isolated after less than 12 days of culture. Antigens of these TCRs are unknown. The source was CD4+ T cells from PBMCs cultured with HCoV-229E spike peptides, collected before COVID-19 vaccination. These receptors all come from a human donor who received a COVID-19 vaccine.

The chain carries TRBV12-3 or TRBV12-4 and TRBJ1-5, with 7 bases identical to TRBD1. V trimming: 6 bases; J trimming: 6 bases; junction bases outside the gene matches: 2. The CDR3 runs to 12 residues. CDR3 nucleotides: TGTGCCAGCAGGACAGGGTCTCAGCCCCAGCATTTT. Protein sequence: CASRTGSQPQHF.

The chain links TRBV7-4 to TRBJ2-7, with 10 nucleotides matching TRBD1. This CDR3 has 15 amino acids. V was pared by 2 bases and J by 4 bases, with 5 bases of the junction left unmatched. CDR1 and CDR2 from the germline V gene are SGHVT and SQSDAQ. CDR3 in amino acids: CASSLKDRGIYEQYF. The CDR3 nucleotides read TGTGCCAGCAGCTTAAAGGACAGGGGGATTTACGAGCAGTACTTC.

This chain links TRBV10-2 with TRBJ1-5; D possibly corresponds to TRBD1 (6 bases). Germline V lookup: CDR1 WSHSY, CDR2 SAAADI. There are 13 residues in the CDR3. V was pared by 4 bases and J by 9 bases, with 13 bases between. CDR3 in DNA: TGCGCCAGCAGTGCGGCCGGAGGGGGGCCCCAGCATTTT. Translating it yields CASSAAGGGPQHF.

The chain combines TRBV3-1 (or the pseudogene TRBV3-2) with TRBJ2-1; maybe TRBD2 (5 bases). Germline V gene sequence: CDR1 LGHDT, CDR2 YNNKEL (reference sequence). V was shortened by 0 bases and J by 6 bases, with 9 bases between the two germline ends. This CDR3 has 14 residues. CDR3 coding DNA: TGTGCCAGCAGCCAAGAAGGCGGGTCCAATGAGCAGTTCTTC. It translates to CASSQEGGSNEQFF.

The chain has TRBV6-6 and TRBJ2-5; D is uncertain. This CDR3 has 16 residues. V was cut by 6 bases and J by 1 base, with 18 bases left in between. Germline-derived CDR1 and CDR2 are MNHNY and SVGAGI (reference sequence). Here the CDR3 reads CASSSPLVSFQETQYF. The CDR3 nucleotides are TGTGCCAGCAGCTCCCCCCTGGTCTCATTCCAAGAGACCCAGTACTTC.

This chain joins TRBV10-3 and TRBJ1-1; the D is unclear. V was shortened by 6 bases and J by 1 base, with 9 bases between the two germline ends. Germline V gene lookup returns CDR1 ENHRY and CDR2 SYGVKD. The CDR3 has 13 amino acids. CDR3 loop: CAISQDRNTEAFF. The CDR3 DNA sequence: TGTGCCATCAGCCAAGACCGGAACACTGAAGCTTTCTTT.

The chain couples TRBV7-8 to TRBJ1-3, with 10 bases that match TRBD1. Germline values: CDR1 SGHVS, CDR2 FQNEAQ. Trimming removed 1 base from V and 3 bases from J; junction bases left unmatched: 3. The CDR3 covers 16 residues. In nucleotides, the CDR3 is TGTGCCAGCAGCTTAGGGGGGACAGGGGTTGGAAACACCATATATTTT. Its protein product is CASSLGGTGVGNTIYF. The full variable domain, in which reference TRBV7-8 and TRBJ1-3 provide the parts outside the CDR3, is GAGVSQSPRYKVAKRGQDVALRCDPISGHVSLFWYQQALGQGPEFLTYFQNEAQLDKSGLPSDRFFAERPEGSVSTLKIQRTQQEDSAVYLCASSLGGTGVGNTIYFGEGSWLTVV.

The rearrangement joins TRBV20-1 to TRBJ1-1; D is undetermined. The CDR3 contains 12 residues. V was trimmed by 3 bases and J by 9 bases, leaving 14 bases between them. Germline CDR1 and CDR2: DFQATT and SNEGSKA (reference sequence). The DNA for the CDR3 is TGCAGTGCTAGTATTGAAGTAGGGAAAGCTTTCTTT. Its translation: CSASIEVGKAFF.

The genes are TRBV6-5 and TRBJ1-1; the D gene is possibly TRBD1 (5 bases). Germline V gives CDR1 MNHEY, CDR2 SVGAGI. This CDR3 is built from 11 residues. Trimming took off 6 bases at V and 8 bases at J, with 10 bases between the two ends. The CDR3 nucleotides read TGTGCCAGCAGCTATGACAGAGAAGCTTTCTTT. Its protein product is CASSYDREAFF.

V usage is TRBV6-6 and J usage is TRBJ1-3; 8 bases align to TRBD1. With V trimmed by 4 bases and J by 8 bases, 7 bases remained unmatched. CDR3 length equals 14 residues. Germline V gene data show CDR1 as MNHNY and CDR2 as SVGAGI (reference sequence). As DNA, the CDR3 is TGTGCCAGCAGTTTGGACAGGGCGAGGGACACCATATATTTT. This sequence encodes CASSLDRARDTIYF.

The V and J genes are TRBV7-9 and TRBJ2-7, with 10 bases lining up with TRBD2. Germline V gene lookup returns CDR1 SEHNR and CDR2 FQNEAQ (reference sequence). CDR3 length equals 16 residues. V lost 4 bases and J lost 7; bases outside the gene matches: 13. The CDR3 bases are TGTGCCAGCAGCTCAGCTAGCGGGAGATTGTCTGGGGAGCAGTACTTC. Translated: CASSSASGRLSGEQYF.

V and J are TRBV5-5 and TRBJ1-6; 7 bases map to TRBD1. Looked up from germline, CDR1 is SGHKS and CDR2 is YYEKEE (reference sequence). The CDR3 loop spans 14 amino acids. V was clipped by 4 bases and J by 9 bases; unmatched bases: 7. CDR3 DNA sequence: TGTGCCAGCAGCGAGACAGGGAAGGGTTCACCCCTCCACTTT. The encoded protein is CASSETGKGSPLHF.